The sequence of this T cell receptor (beta chain) was determined in a study of T cells in Graves' hyperthyroidism and ophthalmopathy. The V and J ends lost 6 bases and 5 bases, in that order; junction bases with no gene match: 7. The CDR3 extends over 15 amino acids. In germline, CDR1 is SNHLY, CDR2 FYNNEI. The source material, RNA transcripts, was used to amplify TCR beta CDR3 regions. The TCR CDR3 first-round RT-PCR relied on the HTBI primer set. TCRdb called the multiplex PCR reads again in MiXCR, with one record for every CDR3 protein. The repertoire holds approximately 600,000 distinct CDR3 sequences, with 15% to 20% as singletons. Used for diagnoses were clinical symptoms, serum thyroxine and TRAb, thyroid ultrasound and orbital computed tomography.

This receptor was taken from a woman aged 30 to 39 with Graves' hyperthyroidism. The rearrangement uses TRBV2 and TRBJ1-5; 10 positions agree with TRBD1. The specimen sequenced was blood. DNA of the CDR3: TGTGCCAGCAGAATTGAGACAGGGGGCCATCAGCCCCAGCATTTT. Residues: CASRIETGGHQPQHF.